The 5 T cell receptor beta chains presented below share a single source sample, sequenced in a study of blood T cell repertoires in COVID-19. Sequencing used immunoSEQ multiplex PCR; TCRdb keeps in-frame clones, though not all of them. This sample yields roughly 240,000 clones, of which approximately 90% are seen a single time; 3.6% belongs to the top ten. Material: peripheral blood. The receptors come from a man younger than 30 with active or convalescent COVID-19.

This clone was found once. The chain has TRBV7-9 and TRBJ2-7, with D possibly matching TRBD1 (6 bases). Germline CDR1 SEHNR, CDR2 FQNEAQ (reference sequence). V gave up 10 bases and J gave up 5 bases, with 12 bases separating them. The CDR3 totals 11 residues. CDR3 DNA: TGTGCCACTCCGACAGGTAACGAGCAGTACTTC. Its translation is CATPTGNEQYF.

Written as DNA, the CDR3 is TGTGCCAGCAGGGCTAGCGGGCCCACCGGGGAGCTGTTTTTT. The encoded protein is CASRASGPTGELFF. The chain carries TRBV7-9 and TRBJ2-2; 8 nucleotides align to TRBD2. With V trimmed by 6 bases and J by 4 bases, 4 bases remained unmatched. In germline, CDR1 is SEHNR, CDR2 FQNEAQ (reference sequence). This CDR3 region has 14 residues.

The V and J genes are TRBV6-5 and TRBJ1-6; tentative D call: TRBD1 (5 bases). V was cut by 8 bases and J by 6 bases, with 17 bases left in between. This CDR3 has 15 amino acids. The germline V gene has CDR1 MNHEY and CDR2 SVGAGI. The CDR3 DNA is TGTGCCAGCGGGAGGGGCGCAGTCAGTAATTCACCCCTCCACTTT. Residues: CASGRGAVSNSPLHF.

The V call is TRBV5-4, the J call TRBJ2-3, with 11 bases lining up with TRBD2. This CDR3 is 16 amino acids long. The germline V gene encodes CDR1 SGHNT and CDR2 YYREEE (reference sequence). V lost 0 bases to trimming and J lost 3 bases; unmatched junction nucleotides: 3. The CDR3 nucleotides read TGTGCCAGCAGCTTGGGGGGACTAGCGGAAACAGATACGCAGTATTTT. Residues: CASSLGGLAETDTQYF.

This sequence joins TRBV7-2 and TRBJ1-2, with a tentative D call TRBD1 (6 bases). CDR3 length: 13 amino acids. Germline-derived CDR1 and CDR2 are SGHTA and FQGNSA. V lost 7 bases to trimming and J lost 5 bases, with 14 bases between them. For the CDR3, the DNA is TGTGCCAGCACCCCCGGGGGGGCATATGGCTACACCTTC. It specifies CASTPGGAYGYTF.